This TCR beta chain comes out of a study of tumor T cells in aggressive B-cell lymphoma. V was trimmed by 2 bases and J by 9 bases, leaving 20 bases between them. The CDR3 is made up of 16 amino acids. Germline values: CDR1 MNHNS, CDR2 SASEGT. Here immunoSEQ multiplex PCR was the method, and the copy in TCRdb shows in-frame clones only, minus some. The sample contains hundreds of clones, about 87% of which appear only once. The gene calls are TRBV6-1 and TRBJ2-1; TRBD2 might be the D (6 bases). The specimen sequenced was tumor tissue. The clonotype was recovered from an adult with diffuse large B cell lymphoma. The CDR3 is CASSERKRVDVSEQFF. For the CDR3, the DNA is TGTGCCAGCAGTGAACGGAAGCGGGTAGATGTGAGTGAGCAGTTCTTC.